This TCR beta chain stems from a study of T cell repertoires in cytomegalovirus infection. About this clonotype: Its target is not known.

Between the trimmed V and J ends, which lost 6 bases and 2 bases, there was a span of 14 bases. Germline CDR1 MNHEY, CDR2 SMNVEV (reference sequence). The CDR3 is made up of 14 amino acids. Broader study findings: Carriage of CMV together with the relevant HLA was identifiable through cumulative public TCR beta family frequency. Across the ex vivo response, the dominant clonotypes were HLA-C-restricted CMV-specific TCR beta clonotypes.

Via MiXCR, TCRdb re-called the reads, giving one row per CDR3 protein. The sample has about 150,000 distinct CDR3 sequences; 32% are singletons. The receptor comes from a human donor in good health (CMV status not recorded). Some clones in this sample may be carry-over from other donors' samples. V is TRBV27 and J is TRBJ2-7; D not certain. The input for sequencing was CD8+ T cells from cultured PBMCs, taken from culture after CMV antigen stimulation. The CDR3 loop reads CASRSRQAPYEQYF. For the CDR3, the DNA is TGTGCCAGCAGGTCTCGGCAGGCCCCCTACGAGCAGTACTTC.